This T cell receptor (beta chain) was found in a study of graft-versus-host responses after intestinal transplantation. For the study at large: Tacrolimus plus steroids were given to all recipients for 3 to 4 years, preceded by anti-thymocyte globulin induction. General study points: Circulating GvH clone levels at their peak were associated with HvG declines (early post-transplant).

Method: immunoSEQ multiplex PCR; TCRdb's copy keeps in-frame clones and lacks some. Among about 110,000 clones listed, approximately 90% were seen once. This CDR3 has 15 residues. V trimming: 4 bases; J trimming: 2 bases; junction bases outside the gene matches: 6. In germline, CDR1 is SGHRS, CDR2 YFSETQ. On this clone itself: Its antigen is not known.

The specimen comprised unstimulated CD4+ T cells sorted from spleen or lymph node cells, sampled before transplant. The J gene is TRBJ2-7, the V gene TRBV5-1, with 10 bases fitting TRBD2. This receptor was taken from a human donor who was the organ donor for an intestinal transplant. CDR3 nucleotides: TGCGCCAGCAGCCCCCCCGGACTAGCGGCCTACGAGCAGTACTTC. Protein product: CASSPPGLAAYEQYF.